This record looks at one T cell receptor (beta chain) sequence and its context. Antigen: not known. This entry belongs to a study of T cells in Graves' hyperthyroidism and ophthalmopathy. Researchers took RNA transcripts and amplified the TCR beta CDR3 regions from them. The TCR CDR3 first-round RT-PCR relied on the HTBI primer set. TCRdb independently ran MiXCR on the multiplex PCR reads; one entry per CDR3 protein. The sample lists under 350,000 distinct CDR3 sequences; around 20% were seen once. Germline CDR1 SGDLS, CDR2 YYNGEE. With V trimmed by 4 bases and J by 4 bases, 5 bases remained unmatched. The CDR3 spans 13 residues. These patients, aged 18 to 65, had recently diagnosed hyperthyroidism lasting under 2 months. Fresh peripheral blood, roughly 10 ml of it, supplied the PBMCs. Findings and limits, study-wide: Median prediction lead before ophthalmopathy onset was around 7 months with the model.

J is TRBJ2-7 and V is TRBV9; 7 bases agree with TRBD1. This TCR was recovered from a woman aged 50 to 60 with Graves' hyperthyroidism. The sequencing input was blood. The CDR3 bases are TGTGCCAGCAGCCAAAGACAGGGATACGAGCAGTACTTC. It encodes CASSQRQGYEQYF.